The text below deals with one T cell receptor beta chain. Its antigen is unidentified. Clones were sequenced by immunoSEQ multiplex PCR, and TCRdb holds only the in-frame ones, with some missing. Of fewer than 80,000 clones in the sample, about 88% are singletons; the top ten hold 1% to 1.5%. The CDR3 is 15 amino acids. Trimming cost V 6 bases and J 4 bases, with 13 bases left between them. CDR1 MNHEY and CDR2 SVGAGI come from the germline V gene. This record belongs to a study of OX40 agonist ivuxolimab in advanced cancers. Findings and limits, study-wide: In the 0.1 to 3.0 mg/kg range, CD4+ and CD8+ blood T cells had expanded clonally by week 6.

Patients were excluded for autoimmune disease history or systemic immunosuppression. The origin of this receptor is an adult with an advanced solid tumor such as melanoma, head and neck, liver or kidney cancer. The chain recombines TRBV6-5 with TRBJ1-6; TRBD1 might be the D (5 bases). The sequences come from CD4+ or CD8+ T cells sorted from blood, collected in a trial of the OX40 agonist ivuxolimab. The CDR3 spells CASRRDPQYNSPLHF. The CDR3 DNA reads TGTGCCAGCAGACGGGACCCACAATATAATTCACCCCTCCACTTT.